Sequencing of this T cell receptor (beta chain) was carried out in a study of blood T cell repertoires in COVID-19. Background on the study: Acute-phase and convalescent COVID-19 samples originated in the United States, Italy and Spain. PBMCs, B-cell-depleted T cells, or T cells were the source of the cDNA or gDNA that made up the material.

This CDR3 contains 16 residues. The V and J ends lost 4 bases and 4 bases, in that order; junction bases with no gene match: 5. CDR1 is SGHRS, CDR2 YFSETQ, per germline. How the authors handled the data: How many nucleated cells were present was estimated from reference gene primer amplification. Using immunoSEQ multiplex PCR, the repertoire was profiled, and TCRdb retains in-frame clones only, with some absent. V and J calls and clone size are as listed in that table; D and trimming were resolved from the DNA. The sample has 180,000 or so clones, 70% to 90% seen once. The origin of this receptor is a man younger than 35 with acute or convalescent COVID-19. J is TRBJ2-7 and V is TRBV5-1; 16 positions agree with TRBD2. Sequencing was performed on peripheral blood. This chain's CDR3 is CASSRGLAGGKYEQYF. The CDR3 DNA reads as TGCGCCAGCAGCCGGGGACTAGCGGGGGGGAAATACGAGCAGTACTTC.